These 5 T cell receptor beta chains were sequenced from one sample in a study of cytotoxic CD8 clonotypes in ibrutinib-treated CLL. Assay used: immunoSEQ multiplex PCR; TCRdb lists only in-frame clones, some missing. The table has about 49,000 clones, roughly 76% seen once. Material: PBMCs, obtained after 12 months of ibrutinib treatment. These receptors were taken from a human donor with chronic lymphocytic leukemia.

The gene calls are TRBV5-4 and TRBJ2-7; 8 bases fit TRBD1. The germline CDR1 and CDR2 sequences are SGHNT and YYREEE (reference sequence). Trimming removed 0 bases from V and 5 bases from J; junction bases left unmatched: 7. This CDR3 spans 15 amino acids. The CDR3 region is CASSLDGRGLDEQYF. The CDR3 DNA is TGTGCCAGCAGCTTGGACGGCAGGGGGCTCGACGAGCAGTACTTC.

The chain uses TRBV7-9 and TRBJ1-3, with D perhaps TRBD1 (5 bases). Trimming removed 6 bases from V and 2 bases from J, with 14 bases in between. The CDR3 loop spans 15 amino acids. Germline CDR1 SEHNR, CDR2 FQNEAQ (reference sequence). The CDR3 nucleotides are TGTGCCAGCAGGTTGCGGAGGGGTCCTGGAAACACCATATATTTT. Translation: CASRLRRGPGNTIYF.

The chain combines TRBV7-9 with TRBJ1-2, with 7 positions matching TRBD1. The germline gives CDR1 SEHNR, CDR2 FQNEAQ (reference sequence). This CDR3 is 15 amino acids long. Trimming at V came to 5 bases and at J to 3 bases, leaving 9 bases not matched to a gene. The CDR3 loop reads CASSDPGGTYYGYTF. Here the CDR3 DNA reads TGTGCCAGCAGCGACCCAGGGGGAACGTACTATGGCTACACCTTC.

The chain joins TRBV2 to TRBJ2-7; the D gene is possibly TRBD2 (5 bases). This CDR3 spans 12 amino acids. Between the trimmed V and J ends, which lost 10 bases and 3 bases, there was a span of 13 bases. Per germline, CDR1 SNHLY and CDR2 FYNNEI. CDR3 in amino acids: CATSREYYEQYF. CDR3 in DNA: TGTGCCACCTCGAGGGAATACTACGAGCAGTACTTC.

The V call is TRBV7-8, the J call TRBJ1-1; a possible D gene is TRBD1 (6 bases). From germline, CDR1 is SGHVS and CDR2 FQNEAQ. The CDR3 has 13 residues. Trimming left V 5 bases short and J 4 bases short, with 11 bases between. The chain's CDR3 is CASSQGRSTEAFF. The CDR3 bases are TGTGCCAGCAGCCAGGGGCGAAGCACTGAAGCTTTCTTT.